One and the same sample provided the 20 T cell receptor beta chains below, sequenced in a study of graft-versus-host responses after intestinal transplantation. Lamina propria and intraepithelial lymphocytes were released by processing graft tissue. The protocol was immunoSEQ multiplex PCR, while the TCRdb copy is restricted to in-frame clones and leaves out a portion. The data show around 7,800 clones, around 68% seen once. Here the sequenced sample was ileum tissue, taken about 55 days after transplant. The receptors here all came from a human patient who received an intestinal transplant, so some T cells may come from the graft donor.

V usage is TRBV11-2 and J usage is TRBJ1-6; D is possibly TRBD1 (5 bases). V was trimmed by 2 bases and J by 0 bases, leaving 8 bases between them. The CDR3 loop spans 16 amino acids. Germline V CDR1 and CDR2: SGHAT, FQNNGV. The CDR3 nucleotides are TGTGCCAGCAGCTTATACAGGAGCTCCTATAATTCACCCCTCCACTTT. Its translation is CASSLYRSSYNSPLHF. The full variable domain, completed using reference TRBV11-2 and TRBJ1-6, is EAGVAQSPRYKIIEKRQSVAFWCNPISGHATLYWYQQILGQGPKLLIQFQNNGVVDDSQLPKDRFSAERLKGVDSTLKIQPAKLEDSAVYLCASSLYRSSYNSPLHFGNGTRLTVT.

This chain links TRBV19 with TRBJ1-5, with TRBD1 matching 8 bases. Per the germline V gene, CDR1 is LNHDA and CDR2 is SQIVND (reference sequence). Trimming cost V 7 bases and J 3 bases; bases outside gene matches: 8. This CDR3 contains 15 residues. CDR3 coding DNA: TGTGCCAGTAAAGGGGGACAGGTGAACAATCAGCCCCAGCATTTT. Translating it yields CASKGGQVNNQPQHF.

The V call is TRBV27, the J call TRBJ2-5; 11 nucleotides agree with TRBD2. Germline V lookup: CDR1 MNHEY, CDR2 SMNVEV (reference sequence). This CDR3 has 17 residues. The trim removed 0 bases at V and 2 bases at J, leaving 5 bases unmatched. In DNA, the CDR3 is TGTGCCAGCAGTTTATCTCGGCTAGCGGGAGGTCAAGAGACCCAGTACTTC. Its protein product is CASSLSRLAGGQETQYF.

J is TRBJ2-3 and V is TRBV28; D unresolved. This CDR3 is 14 amino acids long. Germline V gene sequence: CDR1 MDHEN, CDR2 SYDVKM. V lost 7 bases and J 2 bases, leaving 13 bases between the germline ends. The CDR3 here is CASTLRFFTDTQYF. The CDR3 coding sequence is TGTGCCAGCACCCTGAGGTTCTTCACAGATACGCAGTATTTT.

This chain links TRBV27 with TRBJ2-3; D might be TRBD2 (6 bases). Germline assignment: CDR1 MNHEY and CDR2 SMNVEV (reference sequence). V shed 10 bases and J shed 0 bases, with 11 bases lying between them. This CDR3 has 13 residues. CDR3 sequence reads: CATKGTSTDTQYF. CDR3 sequence (DNA): TGTGCCACCAAGGGGACTAGCACAGATACGCAGTATTTT.

The chain has TRBV15 and TRBJ1-1; TRBD1 agrees at 7 bases. CDR1 and CDR2 (germline): LNHNV, YYDKDF (reference sequence). V shed 5 bases and J 4 bases; nucleotides not matched to a gene: 10. The CDR3 sequence is 15 residues long. CDR3 amino acids: CATSRRGTDITEAFF. The CDR3, as DNA: TGTGCCACCAGCCGCAGGGGGACAGACATCACTGAAGCTTTCTTT.

This rearrangement joins TRBV9 to TRBJ2-3; D perhaps matches TRBD1 (6 bases). Trimming left V 0 bases short and J 3 bases short, with 11 bases between. The CDR3 length is 15 residues. Germline CDR1 reads SGDLS; CDR2 reads YYNGEE. CDR3 nucleotide sequence: TGTGCCAGCAGCGTAGAAGGGGGTGGTACAGATACGCAGTATTTT. Its protein is CASSVEGGGTDTQYF.

The rearrangement joins TRBV21-1 to TRBJ1-5; the D call of TRBD1 is as the table states it, not checked on the DNA. TRBV21-1 is a pseudogene locus. The CDR3 has 15 amino acids. CDR3 loop: CASSNNRVSNQPQHF. In DNA form, the CDR3 reads TGTGCCAGCAGCAACAACAGGGTAAGCAATCAGCCCCAGCATTTT.

The chain combines TRBV4-2 with TRBJ2-1, with TRBD2 matching 12 bases. CDR3 size: 16 residues. Germline assignment: CDR1 LGHNA and CDR2 YNFKEQ. V shed 1 base and J 4 bases; nucleotides not matched to a gene: 2. The CDR3 region has the DNA TGTGCCAGCAGCCAAGTGACTAGCGGGGGATACAATGAGCAGTTCTTC. This sequence encodes CASSQVTSGGYNEQFF.

This clone appeared a single time. The chain has TRBV10-1 and TRBJ2-2; D is perhaps TRBD1 (5 bases). From germline, CDR1 is WNHNN and CDR2 SYGVQD (reference sequence). V shed 3 bases and J shed 0 bases, with 8 bases lying between them. The CDR3 extends over 15 amino acids. As DNA, the CDR3 is TGCGCCAGCAGTGAAACAGGATCGAACACCGGGGAGCTGTTTTTT. Translated: CASSETGSNTGELFF.

With regard to this clone: Sequence at one end of the junction differs from germline and may be a read error. This chain joins TRBV7-7 and TRBJ2-1, with D tentatively TRBD1 (7 bases). This CDR3 has 14 amino acids. Germline loops: CDR1 SSHAT, CDR2 FNYEAQ (reference sequence). CDR3 nucleotide sequence: TGTGCTAGCAGCTTAGCGGTAGGGGGCGGTGAGCAGTTCTTC. Translated, it gives CASSLAVGGGEQFF.

This sequence joins TRBV29-1 and TRBJ2-3, with D uncertain. Trimming took off 6 bases at V and 10 bases at J, with 17 bases between the two ends. The CDR3 contains 12 residues. Germline V gene sequence: CDR1 SQVTM, CDR2 ANQGSEA. The CDR3 reads CSVIFRWASQYF. The CDR3, as DNA: TGCAGCGTCATCTTCCGTTGGGCCTCGCAGTATTTT.

The chain recombines TRBV7-2 with TRBJ1-1; weak D call: TRBD1 (6 bases). The CDR3 sequence is 15 residues long. The germline V and J ends were trimmed by 1 base and 2 bases, with 11 bases remaining between them. Germline lookup yields CDR1 SGHTA and CDR2 FQGNSA. The CDR3 reads CASSLVDRPNTEAFF. The CDR3 bases are TGTGCCAGCAGCTTAGTTGACAGGCCAAACACTGAAGCTTTCTTT.

This clone was seen only a few times. This chain connects TRBV10-2 to TRBJ2-1, with 8 bases aligning to TRBD1. V gave up 8 bases and J gave up 7 bases; unmatched junction bases: 10. CDR3 size: 14 residues. Germline-derived CDR1 and CDR2 are WSHSY and SAAADI. CDR3 DNA sequence: TGCGCCAGCTCCGCCCAGGGGGCTCGGAATGAGCAGTTCTTC. Its protein is CASSAQGARNEQFF.

The rearrangement links TRBV18 to TRBJ2-3, with D perhaps matching TRBD2 (6 bases). Trimming took off 6 bases at V and 0 bases at J, with 13 bases between the two ends. This CDR3 has 15 amino acids. The V gene's germline CDR1 is KGHSH and CDR2 LQKENI. The CDR3 DNA is TGTGCCAGCTCCCCGTGGGGGGAAAGCACAGATACGCAGTATTTT. This codes for CASSPWGESTDTQYF.

The chain joins TRBV4-3 to TRBJ1-1; a weak D match, TRBD1 (6 bases). Trimming removed 3 bases from V and 1 base from J, with 12 bases in between. Germline CDR1 LGHNA, CDR2 YSLEER. The CDR3 has 15 residues. The CDR3: CASSHRGFGNTEAFF. The CDR3 bases are TGCGCCAGCAGCCATAGGGGGTTTGGGAACACTGAAGCTTTCTTT.

CDR3 protein: CASIRDSSRFTEAFF. The CDR3 nucleotides are TGTGCCAGCATCAGGGACTCTTCGCGCTTCACTGAAGCTTTCTTT. This chain connects TRBV6-5 to TRBJ1-1; TRBD1 might be the D (5 bases). The germline V gene has CDR1 MNHEY and CDR2 SVGAGI. This CDR3 has 15 residues. Trimming cost V 7 bases and J 4 bases, with 19 bases left between them.

The chain recombines TRBV5-4 with TRBJ2-1; weak D call: TRBD1 (6 bases). The CDR3 has 15 residues. Germline CDR1 is SGHNT and CDR2 is YYREEE (reference sequence). V lost 1 base to trimming and J lost 6 bases, with 14 bases between them. CDR3 sequence (DNA): TGTGCCAGCAGCTTGAGAAGGGGGAATACCAATGAGCAGTTCTTC. It yields the protein CASSLRRGNTNEQFF.

Notes on this clone: The same CDR3 can be traced to other DNA sequences in this sample. The chain couples TRBV4-1 to TRBJ2-1, with 10 bases aligning to TRBD1. Germline V gene data show CDR1 as MGHRA and CDR2 as YSYEKL. V gave up 4 bases and J gave up 2 bases; unmatched junction bases: 2. The CDR3 spans 15 residues. CDR3 in amino acids: CASSPDRGAYNEQFF. CDR3 coding DNA: TGCGCCAGCAGCCCGGACAGGGGGGCCTACAATGAGCAGTTCTTC.

As regards this clone: Sequence at one end of the junction differs from germline and may be a read error. This same CDR3 is encoded by further DNA sequences in the sample. The chain joins TRBV27 to TRBJ1-1; D is unresolved. The V gene's germline CDR1 is MNHEY and CDR2 SMNVEV (reference sequence). This CDR3 region has 13 residues. In DNA, the CDR3 is TGTGCTAGCAGTTTTCGGGAGAACACTGAAGCTTTCTTT. Amino acids: CASSFRENTEAFF.